The 12 T cell receptor beta chains below come from one sample, sequenced in a study of cytomegalovirus exposure and HLA in healthy donors. Primers for the PCR totalled 60 Vbeta and 13 Jbeta. TCRdb keeps only in-frame clones here, not all; method: immunoSEQ multiplex PCR. The table has roughly 160,000 clones, 80% to 85% seen once. The sample was PBMCs. The receptors come from a male donor in good health and CMV-seronegative.

V gene TRBV30 combines with J gene TRBJ2-7, with D possibly being TRBD2 (7 bases). CDR3 length equals 12 residues. From germline, CDR1 is GTSNPN and CDR2 SVGIG (reference sequence). V was cut by 3 bases and J by 5 bases, with 11 bases left in between. The CDR3 DNA sequence: TGTGCCTGGAGGGGAGGGGGGAACGAGCAGTACTTC. Translating gives CAWRGGGNEQYF. Based on the CDR3 plus reference TRBV30 and TRBJ2-7, the full variable domain is SQTIHQWPATLVQPVGSPLSLECTVEGTSNPNLYWYRQAAGRGLQLLFYSVGIGQISSEVPQNLSASRPQDRQFILSSKKLLLSDSGFYLCAWRGGGNEQYFGPGTRLTVT.

This clone was recorded once. The sample contains more than one DNA sequence encoding this CDR3. Written as DNA, the CDR3 is TGTGCCACCAGCAGACTTTTAAGCCACAGGACCGTGGGGGGCTACACCTTC. This encodes CATSRLLSHRTVGGYTF. The V and J genes are TRBV15 and TRBJ1-2, with D tentatively TRBD1 (5 bases). There are 17 residues in the CDR3. The ends were cut back, 2 bases at V and 8 bases at J, with 24 bases in the middle. Germline lookup yields CDR1 LNHNV and CDR2 YYDKDF (reference sequence).

The chain has TRBV27 and TRBJ2-7, with TRBD1 matching 10 bases. Looked up from germline, CDR1 is MNHEY and CDR2 is SMNVEV (reference sequence). The CDR3 has 16 amino acids. Trimming removed 6 bases from V and 2 bases from J; junction bases left unmatched: 10. The CDR3 here is CASSFIRQGATYEQYF. CDR3 DNA: TGTGCCAGCAGCTTTATCCGACAGGGGGCCACCTACGAGCAGTACTTC.

This chain connects TRBV5-5 to TRBJ2-7; D is undetermined. Trimming cost V 7 bases and J 3 bases, with 11 bases left between them. This CDR3 region has 12 residues. Germline CDR1 is SGHKS and CDR2 is YYEKEE (reference sequence). The CDR3, as DNA: TGTGCCAGCTCCGACACCTTCTACGAGCAGTACTTC. Amino acids: CASSDTFYEQYF.

The chain combines TRBV5-1 with TRBJ1-1; a weak D match, TRBD1 (6 bases). This CDR3 has 15 residues. Germline V gene lookup returns CDR1 SGHRS and CDR2 YFSETQ. The V end lost 7 bases, the J end lost 5 bases, and 21 bases lay between the germline ends. For the CDR3, the DNA is TGCGCCAGCGTTCAGGGGCCGGGGGGGTGGACTGAAGCTTTCTTT. This codes for CASVQGPGGWTEAFF.

This chain uses TRBV7-9 with TRBJ2-2; 8 positions agree with TRBD1. CDR1 and CDR2 (germline): SEHNR, FQNEAQ (reference sequence). The trim removed 4 bases at V and 0 bases at J, leaving 7 bases unmatched. CDR3 length equals 17 residues. The CDR3 here is CASSSPGGGANTGELFF. The DNA of the CDR3 is TGTGCCAGCAGCTCTCCAGGGGGCGGGGCGAACACCGGGGAGCTGTTTTTT. The whole variable domain, remainder taken from reference TRBV7-9 and TRBJ2-2, is DTGVSQNPRHKITKRGQNVTFRCDPISEHNRLYWYRQTLGQGPEFLTYFQNEAQLEKSRLLSDRFSAERPKGSFSTLEIQRTEQGDSAMYLCASSSPGGGANTGELFFGEGSRLTVL.

V is TRBV7-9 and J is TRBJ1-4; 9 positions match TRBD1. This CDR3 is 14 amino acids long. V lost 5 bases and J lost 8; bases outside the gene matches: 6. From germline, CDR1 is SEHNR and CDR2 FQNEAQ (reference sequence). The chain's CDR3 is CASSLDRGGEKLFF. CDR3 DNA: TGTGCCAGCAGCCTGGACAGGGGAGGAGAAAAACTGTTTTTT.

The chain combines TRBV18 with TRBJ2-7; the D gene is possibly TRBD1 (6 bases). Trimming left V 2 bases short and J 0 bases short, with 11 bases between. Germline CDR1 is KGHSH and CDR2 is LQKENI. The CDR3 extends over 15 amino acids. CDR3 loop: CASSPLRDISYEQYF. CDR3 DNA sequence: TGTGCCAGCTCACCATTAAGGGACATCTCCTACGAGCAGTACTTC.

The V gene is TRBV11-2, the J gene TRBJ2-5, with TRBD1 matching 7 bases. The CDR3 is made up of 14 amino acids. Per the germline V gene, CDR1 is SGHAT and CDR2 is FQNNGV. V was clipped by 5 bases and J by 5 bases; unmatched bases: 8. The CDR3 spells CASSERGRMETQYF. The CDR3 nucleotides read TGTGCCAGCAGCGAAAGGGGGCGGATGGAGACCCAGTACTTC.

V usage is TRBV6-5 and J usage is TRBJ1-5; D is ambiguous. Per germline, CDR1 MNHEY and CDR2 SVGAGI. The V gene lost 4 bases and the J gene lost 7 bases, with 14 bases spanning the gap. The CDR3 extends over 14 amino acids. The DNA of the CDR3 is TGTGCCAGCAGTTCGGGCAGCGGAGGACAGCCCCAGCATTTT. Its protein is CASSSGSGGQPQHF.

This clone was found once. The genes are TRBV5-1 and TRBJ2-1; TRBD1 aligns across 9 bases. This CDR3 has 14 amino acids. Per the germline V gene, CDR1 is SGHRS and CDR2 is YFSETQ. The V and J ends lost 4 bases and 9 bases, in that order; junction bases with no gene match: 8. The CDR3 protein is CASSPGDREAEQFF. Here the CDR3 DNA reads TGCGCCAGCAGCCCGGGGGACAGGGAAGCTGAGCAGTTCTTC. The variable domain in full, completed from reference TRBV5-1 and TRBJ2-1, reads KAGVTQTPRYLIKTRGQQVTLSCSPISGHRSVSWYQQTPGQGLQFLFEYFSETQRNKGNFPGRFSGRQFSNSRSEMNVSTLELGDSALYLCASSPGDREAEQFFGPGTRLTVL.

Notes on this clone: The same CDR3 is also encoded by other DNA sequences in this sample. The chain uses TRBV6-5 and TRBJ1-1; TRBD1 matches at 7 bases. Germline V lookup: CDR1 MNHEY, CDR2 SVGAGI. The CDR3 has 13 residues. Trimming removed 0 bases from V and 6 bases from J; junction bases left unmatched: 1. The CDR3 region is CASSYSRGPEAFF. The CDR3 DNA sequence: TGTGCCAGCAGTTACTCGAGGGGGCCTGAAGCTTTCTTT.